These 9 T cell receptor beta chains were sequenced from one sample in a study of blood T cell repertoires in COVID-19 (dated by TCRdb to about 2020). Library prep was done by the immunoSEQ multiplex PCR assay. This immuneACCESS table, as held by TCRdb, lists in-frame sequences with V and J called but not all clones. Of the missing ones, under half trace to an unresolved V gene in checked studies; the others have no known cause. The sample has about 340,000 clones on record, just over 85% of them singletons. The ten largest clonotypes hold roughly 4.2% of the sample. Sequenced: PBMCs or T cells enriched from blood (not recorded which). The receptors originated from a woman in her forties with acute COVID-19.

The chain carries TRBV5-1 and TRBJ2-3, with D possibly TRBD1 on 5 matching bases. In germline, CDR1 is SGHRS, CDR2 YFSETQ. The CDR3 runs to 14 residues. Trimming pared 2 bases from V and 6 bases from J, leaving 13 bases between. The DNA for the CDR3 is TGCGCCAGCAGCTTACGACAGAATTGGGATACGCAGTATTTT. Protein product: CASSLRQNWDTQYF. Full variable domain (missing parts from reference TRBV5-1 and TRBJ2-3): KAGVTQTPRYLIKTRGQQVTLSCSPISGHRSVSWYQQTPGQGLQFLFEYFSETQRNKGNFPGRFSGRQFSNSRSEMNVSTLELGDSALYLCASSLRQNWDTQYFGPGTRLTVL.

This clone was observed a few times. The sample carries other DNA sequences with the same CDR3. The J gene is TRBJ1-1, the V gene TRBV2; D might be TRBD1 (6 bases). Germline values: CDR1 SNHLY, CDR2 FYNNEI. This CDR3 is 14 amino acids long. Trimming took off 6 bases at V and 0 bases at J, with 11 bases between the two ends. The CDR3 loop is CASRYRVLNTEAFF. The CDR3 region has the DNA TGTGCCAGCAGATACAGGGTTTTGAACACTGAAGCTTTCTTT.

The rearrangement links TRBV18 to TRBJ2-1, with TRBD2 matching over 7 bases. CDR3 length equals 16 residues. Germline lookup yields CDR1 KGHSH and CDR2 LQKENI. V shed 3 bases, J shed 4 bases, and the junction held 9 bases outside the gene matches. DNA of the CDR3: TGTGCCAGCTCACCTCCTGGTGGGGGGGGGTACAATGAGCAGTTCTTC. Translation gives CASSPPGGGGYNEQFF. The full variable domain, rest sourced from reference TRBV18 and TRBJ2-1, is NAGVMQNPRHLVRRRGQEARLRCSPMKGHSHVYWYRQLPEEGLKFMVYLQKENIIDESGMPKERFSAEFPKEGPSILRIQQVVRGDSAAYFCASSPPGGGGYNEQFFGPGTRLTVL.

Here the CDR3 DNA reads TGCGCCAGCAGCTTAGAGCCTCAGGGTTGGGCAGATACGCAGTATTTT. Encoded protein: CASSLEPQGWADTQYF. The genes are TRBV5-1 and TRBJ2-3, with TRBD1 as a possible D gene (5 bases). Germline V gene lookup returns CDR1 SGHRS and CDR2 YFSETQ. The germline V and J ends were trimmed by 2 bases and 4 bases, with 17 bases remaining between them. The CDR3 has 16 residues.

V is TRBV29-1 and J is TRBJ2-1, with a possible D match to TRBD1 (5 bases). Germline lookup yields CDR1 SQVTM and CDR2 ANQGSEA. The CDR3 is made up of 11 amino acids. Deletions cut 4 bases from V and 13 bases from J, with 14 bases between. The CDR3 here is CSVGQTVGQFF. DNA for the CDR3: TGCAGCGTTGGTCAGACAGTCGGCCAGTTCTTC.

The chain recombines TRBV29-1 with TRBJ2-5; the D gene is possibly TRBD1 (7 bases). CDR1 is SQVTM and CDR2 is ANQGSEA in the germline V gene. Trimming took off 5 bases at V and 5 bases at J, with 18 bases between the two ends. CDR3 length: 14 amino acids. The CDR3 here is CSVRRGARGETQYF. The DNA of the CDR3 is TGCAGCGTTCGGCGGGGCGCCAGGGGGGAGACCCAGTACTTC.

The gene calls are TRBV11-3 and TRBJ2-2, with TRBD1 as a possible D gene (6 bases). Germline V gene lookup returns CDR1 SGHNT and CDR2 YENEEA. With 0 bases removed from V and 3 bases from J, the gap between germline ends came to 11 bases. This CDR3 is built from 16 residues. DNA for the CDR3: TGTGCCAGCAGCTTAGATCAGGGGCTCGACACCGGGGAGCTGTTTTTT. Amino acids: CASSLDQGLDTGELFF.

The chain has TRBV6-4 and TRBJ1-5; unclear D gene. The CDR3 has 14 residues. The germline V and J ends were trimmed by 5 bases and 3 bases, with 11 bases remaining between them. From germline, CDR1 is MRHNA and CDR2 SNTAGT. As DNA, the CDR3 is TGTGCCAGCAGTCGGAGAAGTTCCAATCAGCCCCAGCATTTT. Translation gives CASSRRSSNQPQHF.

The J gene is TRBJ2-7, the V gene TRBV19; 7 nucleotides align to TRBD1. In germline, CDR1 is LNHDA, CDR2 SQIVND (reference sequence). This CDR3 region has 15 residues. V lost 2 bases to trimming and J lost 7 bases; unmatched junction nucleotides: 11. Written as DNA, the CDR3 is TGTGCCAGTAGTATATCCGGGACAGAAACAAGAGAGCAGTACTTC. The encoded protein is CASSISGTETREQYF. Filled out from reference TRBV19 and TRBJ2-7, the complete variable domain reads DGGITQSPKYLFRKEGQNVTLSCEQNLNHDAMYWYRQDPGQGLRLIYYSQIVNDFQKGDIAEGYSVSREKKESFPLTVTSAQKNPTAFYLCASSISGTETREQYFGPGTRLTVT.